This entry lists 25 T cell receptor beta chains sequenced from one sample in a study of beta chain features in type 1 diabetes. General observations from the study: TCRB CDR3s from Type 1 diabetes patients were moderately but significantly shorter in all four CD4+ subsets.

The antigens these receptors bind are not known. Reverse transcribing all isolated RNA meant expressed TCRB transcripts were sequenced. Sequencing was performed with immunoSEQ multiplex PCR; in TCRdb, only in-frame clones are kept and a portion is missing. The sample includes around 250,000 clones, approximately 15% of them seen just once. What was sequenced was naive CD4+ T cells from blood. Receptors originate from a man under 40 with type 1 diabetes.

V usage is TRBV7-2 and J usage is TRBJ2-1; TRBD2 aligns across 7 bases. V shed 3 bases, J shed 7 bases, and the junction held 9 bases outside the gene matches. Looked up from germline, CDR1 is SGHTA and CDR2 is FQGNSA. The CDR3 contains 15 residues. The CDR3 is CASSLAGADLNEQFF. For the CDR3, the DNA is TGTGCCAGCAGCTTGGCGGGAGCCGATTTGAATGAGCAGTTCTTC. Combining the CDR3 with reference TRBV7-2 and TRBJ2-1 gives the whole variable domain GAGVSQSPSNKVTEKGKDVELRCDPISGHTALYWYRQSLGQGLEFLIYFQGNSAPDKSGLPSDRFSAERTGGSVSTLTIQRTQQEDSAVYLCASSLAGADLNEQFFGPGTRLTVL.

The rearrangement uses TRBV18 and TRBJ2-5; 7 bases align to TRBD1. Trimming removed 6 bases from V and 2 bases from J; junction bases left unmatched: 9. Germline CDR1 KGHSH, CDR2 LQKENI. The CDR3 length is 15 residues. CDR3 amino acids: CASSLTTGLQETQYF. The CDR3 nucleotides read TGTGCCAGCTCGCTAACGACAGGGTTACAAGAGACCCAGTACTTC.

The V gene is TRBV29-1, the J gene TRBJ2-5; TRBD1 matches 8 bases. In germline, CDR1 is SQVTM, CDR2 ANQGSEA. The CDR3 consists of 14 residues. J was trimmed by 7 bases and V by 4 bases; bases with no gene match: 11. The CDR3 reads CSVATPGQELTQYF. CDR3 DNA: TGCAGCGTTGCAACCCCGGGACAGGAGTTGACCCAGTACTTC.

This chain links TRBV19 with TRBJ2-1; 10 bases fit TRBD1. The CDR3 loop spans 16 amino acids. Trimming cost V 3 bases and J 5 bases; bases outside gene matches: 7. Per germline, CDR1 LNHDA and CDR2 SQIVND (reference sequence). The CDR3 DNA reads as TGTGCCAGTAGTATTTCGGGACAGGGGACAAACAATGAGCAGTTCTTC. This codes for CASSISGQGTNNEQFF.

This clone showed up just a few times. This sequence joins TRBV28 and TRBJ2-1, with TRBD2 matching over 12 bases. Germline loops: CDR1 MDHEN, CDR2 SYDVKM. CDR3 length: 17 amino acids. J was trimmed by 3 bases and V by 5 bases; bases with no gene match: 8. The CDR3 protein is CASSPSLTSGSYNEQFF. The CDR3 coding sequence is TGTGCCAGCAGTCCCTCGCTGACTAGCGGGAGCTACAATGAGCAGTTCTTC.

This clone was seen only a few times. The chain has TRBV7-9 and TRBJ2-3, with D possibly matching TRBD2 (6 bases). V lost 4 bases to trimming and J lost 6 bases, with 23 bases between them. Germline V gives CDR1 SEHNR, CDR2 FQNEAQ (reference sequence). This CDR3 contains 17 residues. In nucleotides, the CDR3 is TGTGCCAGCAGCTCTAGAGTACAGCGGGTGGCTGGCGATACGCAGTATTTT. Protein product: CASSSRVQRVAGDTQYF. The full variable domain, completed using reference TRBV7-9 and TRBJ2-3, is DTGVSQNPRHKITKRGQNVTFRCDPISEHNRLYWYRQTLGQGPEFLTYFQNEAQLEKSRLLSDRFSAERPKGSFSTLEIQRTEQGDSAMYLCASSSRVQRVAGDTQYFGPGTRLTVL.

This clone has only a few counts. The chain recombines TRBV18 with TRBJ2-4; 8 nucleotides agree with TRBD1. Per germline, CDR1 KGHSH and CDR2 LQKENI. The CDR3 runs 16 residues. Losses at the gene ends were 5 bases for V and 3 bases for J; bases not matched to a gene: 9. The CDR3 protein is CASSSRTGKDKNIQYF. The CDR3, as DNA: TGTGCCAGCTCATCGAGGACAGGGAAGGACAAAAACATTCAGTACTTC.

This chain uses TRBV19 with TRBJ1-5; maybe TRBD1 (6 bases). The ends were cut back, 10 bases at V and 2 bases at J, with 9 bases in the middle. Germline values: CDR1 LNHDA, CDR2 SQIVND (reference sequence). The CDR3 length is 12 residues. The CDR3, as DNA: TGTGCCACAAGACAGGGCAATCAGCCCCAGCATTTT. Translating gives CATRQGNQPQHF.

A few counts support this clone. CDR3 region: CASSRAGLASNEQFF. CDR3 coding DNA: TGCGCCAGCAGCCGGGCGGGACTAGCGAGTAATGAGCAGTTCTTC. The chain recombines TRBV4-3 with TRBJ2-1, with 10 bases fitting TRBD2. Germline assignment: CDR1 LGHNA and CDR2 YSLEER. J gave up 7 bases and V 4 bases, and 7 bases lay outside the gene matches. The CDR3 covers 15 residues.

This clone was seen only a few times. The rearrangement uses TRBV2 and TRBJ2-1; 9 nucleotides line up with TRBD2. The V gene's germline CDR1 is SNHLY and CDR2 FYNNEI. This CDR3 contains 14 residues. The V and J ends lost 6 bases and 6 bases, in that order; junction bases with no gene match: 6. CDR3 amino acids: CASSPGLAGNEQFF. CDR3 nucleotide sequence: TGTGCCAGCAGCCCGGGACTAGCCGGCAATGAGCAGTTCTTC.

DNA of the CDR3: TGCAGCGCCGCTGGACAGATCAATCAGCCCCAGCATTTT. It specifies CSAAGQINQPQHF. This chain joins TRBV29-1 and TRBJ1-5; D might be TRBD1 (6 bases). Germline V gene sequence: CDR1 SQVTM, CDR2 ANQGSEA. The CDR3 runs to 13 residues. V lost 7 bases to trimming and J lost 3 bases, with 13 bases between them.

This clone was seen a few times. This same CDR3 is encoded by further DNA sequences in the sample. The chain is built from TRBV5-1 and TRBJ1-2; tentative D call: TRBD1 (5 bases). Germline CDR1 SGHRS, CDR2 YFSETQ. V was clipped by 0 bases and J by 6 bases, with 9 bases between them. The CDR3 runs 13 residues. DNA for the CDR3: TGCGCCAGCAGCTTGGGACAGTCAAATGGCTACACCTTC. Translating gives CASSLGQSNGYTF.

This clone occurred once. The chain is built from TRBV7-6 and TRBJ2-3, with D perhaps matching TRBD2 (5 bases). CDR3 size: 17 residues. Per germline, CDR1 SGHVS and CDR2 FNYEAQ. With 3 bases removed from V and 5 bases from J, the gap between germline ends came to 21 bases. The CDR3 protein is CASSFSVRGRRGDTQYF. The DNA of the CDR3 is TGTGCCAGCAGCTTTTCCGTCCGGGGAAGACGCGGAGATACGCAGTATTTT. Variable domain in full (rest from reference TRBV7-6 and TRBJ2-3): GAGVSQSPRYKVTKRGQDVALRCDPISGHVSLYWYRQALGQGPEFLTYFNYEAQQDKSGLPNDRFSAERPEGSISTLTIQRTEQRDSAMYRCASSFSVRGRRGDTQYFGPGTRLTVL.

CDR3 sequence (DNA): TGCGCCAGCAGCTTGGGTCCTTTCCCAGACGAGCAGTACTTC. Its translation is CASSLGPFPDEQYF. This chain connects TRBV5-1 to TRBJ2-7; D unclear. Trimming pared 0 bases from V and 5 bases from J, leaving 12 bases between. From germline, CDR1 is SGHRS and CDR2 YFSETQ. The length of the CDR3 is 14 residues.

This clone has only a few counts. The chain combines TRBV28 with TRBJ2-5, with TRBD1 matching over 8 bases. In germline, CDR1 is MDHEN, CDR2 SYDVKM. The CDR3 is made up of 14 amino acids. Unmatched junction bases numbered 9, after V lost 9 bases and J lost 3 bases. Here the CDR3 reads CASTDRGRKETQYF. CDR3 in DNA: TGTGCCAGTACCGACAGGGGCCGAAAAGAGACCCAGTACTTC.

The chain carries TRBV7-9 and TRBJ2-7; D might be TRBD2 (6 bases). The CDR3 contains 12 residues. Between the trimmed V and J ends, which lost 7 bases and 4 bases, there was a span of 11 bases. In germline, CDR1 is SEHNR, CDR2 FQNEAQ (reference sequence). The CDR3 DNA reads as TGTGCCAGCACCGGGAGACGATACGAGCAGTACTTC. Translation gives CASTGRRYEQYF.

This clone turned up a few times. J is TRBJ2-2 and V is TRBV2; D might be TRBD2 (6 bases). V dropped 5 bases and J dropped 5 bases, with 9 bases sitting between them. The germline gives CDR1 SNHLY, CDR2 FYNNEI. The CDR3 has 13 residues. CDR3 region: CASSLSGTGELFF. DNA for the CDR3: TGTGCCAGCAGTCTTAGCGGAACCGGGGAGCTGTTTTTT.

This clone has just a few counts. The chain is built from TRBV19 and TRBJ2-1; 8 bases are shared with TRBD2. The CDR3 runs 14 residues. The V segment lost 4 bases and the J segment 6 bases; nucleotides outside the gene matches: 5. Germline-derived CDR1 and CDR2 are LNHDA and SQIVND (reference sequence). The CDR3 sequence: CASSKVAGFNEQFF. The CDR3 DNA reads as TGTGCCAGTAGTAAGGTAGCGGGATTCAATGAGCAGTTCTTC.

This clone was counted only a few times. The rearrangement joins TRBV9 to TRBJ2-3; D is perhaps TRBD2 (6 bases). The germline CDR1 and CDR2 sequences are SGDLS and YYNGEE. The CDR3 spans 15 residues. V dropped 0 bases and J dropped 0 bases, with 8 bases sitting between them. CDR3 nucleotides: TGTGCCAGCAGCGTAGGCGGGGATAGCACAGATACGCAGTATTTT. It yields the protein CASSVGGDSTDTQYF.

This clone has more than one count but fewer than ten. V usage is TRBV30 and J usage is TRBJ2-5; TRBD2 is a possible D gene (6 bases). The J call may be faulty, since TRBJ2-7 better matches the DNA end. From germline, CDR1 is GTSNPN and CDR2 SVGIG (reference sequence). This CDR3 is 14 amino acids long. CDR3 in DNA: TGTGCCTGGAGGTCCCCGCGGAGGGACTACGAGCAGTACTTC. It translates to CAWRSPRRDYEQYF.

This clone was seen more than once but under ten times. The V and J genes are TRBV11-1 and TRBJ2-7, with a weak D call TRBD1 (6 bases). CDR1 is SGHAT, CDR2 FQDESV, per germline (reference sequence). The length of the CDR3 is 16 residues. V lost 6 bases and J 4 bases, leaving 22 bases between the germline ends. CDR3 nucleotide sequence: TGTGCCAGCAGTCTCTCTCCGGTACAGGGCAATTACGAGCAGTACTTC. Protein sequence: CASSLSPVQGNYEQYF.

The V gene is TRBV18, the J gene TRBJ2-5; TRBD2 matches at 13 bases. This CDR3 contains 15 residues. V gave up 3 bases and J gave up 6 bases; unmatched junction bases: 4. The germline V gene encodes CDR1 KGHSH and CDR2 LQKENI. The CDR3 sequence is CASSPTSGRQQTQYF. The CDR3 bases are TGTGCCAGCTCACCGACTAGCGGGAGGCAACAGACCCAGTACTTC.

This rearrangement joins TRBV5-1 to TRBJ1-1; 9 nucleotides match TRBD1. Germline CDR1 is SGHRS and CDR2 is YFSETQ. This CDR3 is 15 amino acids long. Trimming removed 4 bases from V and 1 base from J; junction bases left unmatched: 5. This chain's CDR3 is CASSVTQGANTEAFF. In DNA, the CDR3 is TGCGCCAGCAGCGTAACACAGGGGGCGAACACTGAAGCTTTCTTT. Variable domain in full (rest from reference TRBV5-1 and TRBJ1-1): KAGVTQTPRYLIKTRGQQVTLSCSPISGHRSVSWYQQTPGQGLQFLFEYFSETQRNKGNFPGRFSGRQFSNSRSEMNVSTLELGDSALYLCASSVTQGANTEAFFGQGTRLTVV.

Only a few counts were recorded for this clone. The J gene is TRBJ2-7, the V gene TRBV18; possible D gene TRBD1, 6 bases. V was trimmed by 6 bases and J by 4 bases, leaving 16 bases between them. Germline V gene lookup returns CDR1 KGHSH and CDR2 LQKENI. CDR3 size: 14 residues. The CDR3 region is CASSTGTLVYEQYF. The CDR3 region has the DNA TGTGCCAGCTCGACCGGGACACTAGTATACGAGCAGTACTTC. The full variable domain, in which reference TRBV18 and TRBJ2-7 provide the parts outside the CDR3, is NAGVMQNPRHLVRRRGQEARLRCSPMKGHSHVYWYRQLPEEGLKFMVYLQKENIIDESGMPKERFSAEFPKEGPSILRIQQVVRGDSAAYFCASSTGTLVYEQYFGPGTRLTVT.

V is TRBV7-2 and J is TRBJ2-3; 11 bases agree with TRBD2. Trimming removed 5 bases from V and 2 bases from J; junction bases left unmatched: 6. CDR3 length: 16 residues. The germline gives CDR1 SGHTA, CDR2 FQGNSA. As DNA, the CDR3 is TGTGCCAGCAGCCCCGGGACTAGCGGATTCACAGATACGCAGTATTTT. This translates into CASSPGTSGFTDTQYF. The full variable domain, completed using reference TRBV7-2 and TRBJ2-3, is GAGVSQSPSNKVTEKGKDVELRCDPISGHTALYWYRQSLGQGLEFLIYFQGNSAPDKSGLPSDRFSAERTGGSVSTLTIQRTQQEDSAVYLCASSPGTSGFTDTQYFGPGTRLTVL.